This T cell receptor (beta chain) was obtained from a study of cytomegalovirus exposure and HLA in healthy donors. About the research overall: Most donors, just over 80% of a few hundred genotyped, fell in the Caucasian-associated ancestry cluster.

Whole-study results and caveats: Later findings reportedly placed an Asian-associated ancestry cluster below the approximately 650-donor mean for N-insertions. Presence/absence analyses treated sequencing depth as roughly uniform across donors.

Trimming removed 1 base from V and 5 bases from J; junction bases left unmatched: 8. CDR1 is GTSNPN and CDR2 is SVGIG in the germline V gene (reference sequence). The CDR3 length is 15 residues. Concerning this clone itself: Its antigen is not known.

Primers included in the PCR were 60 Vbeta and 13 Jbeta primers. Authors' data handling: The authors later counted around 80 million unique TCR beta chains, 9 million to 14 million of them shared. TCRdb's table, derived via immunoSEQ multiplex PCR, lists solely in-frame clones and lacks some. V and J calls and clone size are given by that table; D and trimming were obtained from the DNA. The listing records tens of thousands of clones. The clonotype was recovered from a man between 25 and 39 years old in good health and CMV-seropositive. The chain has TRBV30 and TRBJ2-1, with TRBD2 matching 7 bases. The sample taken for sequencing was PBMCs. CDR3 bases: TGTGCCTGGAGTGGAGGGACTAACAACGACAATGAGCAGTTCTTC. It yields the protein CAWSGGTNNDNEQFF.